The 6 T cell receptor beta chains below were found in one sample sequenced in a study of identical twins. From the 5' RACE reads, TCRdb called clonotypes with MiXCR, one entry per CDR3 protein. The sample carries a few hundred thousand distinct CDR3 sequences, around a sixth recorded once. The sequenced sample consisted of naive T cells sorted from blood. These TCRs come from a man between 45 and 60 years old in good health.

The gene calls are TRBV28 and TRBJ2-1; 10 bases match TRBD2. J lost 0 bases, V lost 5 bases, and 4 bases had no gene match. In germline, CDR1 is MDHEN, CDR2 SYDVKM. The CDR3 has 16 amino acids. The DNA of the CDR3 is TGTGCCAGCAGTCCGATAGCGGGAGGCTCCTACAATGAGCAGTTCTTC. Translation gives CASSPIAGGSYNEQFF.

The chain links TRBV10-3 to TRBJ2-3; D is possibly TRBD2 (6 bases). The CDR3 extends over 13 amino acids. The germline V gene has CDR1 ENHRY and CDR2 SYGVKD. Trimming took off 11 bases at V and 2 bases at J, with 14 bases between the two ends. CDR3: CASVADLTDTQYF. CDR3 in DNA: TGTGCCTCAGTAGCGGACCTCACAGATACGCAGTATTTT.

The chain links TRBV5-6 to TRBJ2-7, with D possibly matching TRBD1 (6 bases). V lost 0 bases, J lost 5 bases, and 15 bases lay in between. CDR1 and CDR2 (germline): SGHDT, YYEEEE. The CDR3 has 15 amino acids. The CDR3 region has the DNA TGTGCCAGCAGCTTGGCCTACAGGGAACCAAACGAGCAGTACTTC. Translating it yields CASSLAYREPNEQYF.

A single count supports this clonotype. This sequence joins TRBV6-1 and TRBJ2-7, with 9 bases lining up with TRBD1. The CDR3 totals 14 residues. Looked up from germline, CDR1 is MNHNS and CDR2 is SASEGT. V gave up 7 bases and J gave up 4 bases; unmatched junction bases: 8. CDR3 amino acids: CASTDPGTGYEQYF. The CDR3 nucleotides read TGTGCCAGCACCGATCCCGGGACAGGGTACGAGCAGTACTTC.

The chain combines TRBV6-1 with TRBJ2-5; TRBD1 matches 9 bases. Trimming cost V 1 base and J 2 bases; bases outside gene matches: 2. From germline, CDR1 is MNHNS and CDR2 SASEGT. This CDR3 is built from 15 residues. The CDR3: CASSEVDRGQETQYF. CDR3 bases: TGTGCCAGCAGTGAAGTTGACAGGGGGCAAGAGACCCAGTACTTC.

This clonotype was detected ten times or more. V is TRBV7-2 and J is TRBJ2-1; 7 bases agree with TRBD2. With 2 bases clipped from V and 6 bases from J, the junction kept 7 bases outside the gene matches. CDR3 length: 15 amino acids. From germline, CDR1 is SGHTA and CDR2 FQGNSA. The chain's CDR3 is CASSLIAGEANEQFF. The CDR3 DNA follows: TGTGCCAGCAGCTTAATCGCGGGAGAGGCCAATGAGCAGTTCTTC. Full variable domain (rest looked up from reference TRBV7-2 and TRBJ2-1): GAGVSQSPSNKVTEKGKDVELRCDPISGHTALYWYRQSLGQGLEFLIYFQGNSAPDKSGLPSDRFSAERTGGSVSTLTIQRTQQEDSAVYLCASSLIAGEANEQFFGPGTRLTVL.